These 29 T cell receptor beta chains share one sample of origin, sequenced in a study of shared clonotypes between healthy human individuals (dated by TCRdb to 2020 to 2022). Libraries came from the immunoSEQ multiplex PCR assay. TCRdb provides this immuneACCESS table in a form limited to in-frame rearrangements. Some clones are lacking; in checked studies, under half of them reflect an unresolved V gene, and why the rest are absent is not known. Within this sample are about 330,000 clones, with around 87% of them counted one time only. The ten biggest clones cover around 15% of the sample. The sample comprised memory CD8+ T cells sorted from blood. The label giving this sample's cell subset or site can be read as: CD45RO+ cells pooled with CCR7-negative TemRA cells. The receptors shown here come from a man in his late teens or twenties in good health.

In this sample, this clone turned up once. V usage is TRBV28 and J usage is TRBJ2-7; no firm D call. Germline V gene sequence: CDR1 MDHEN, CDR2 SYDVKM. CDR3 length: 13 residues. The V gene lost 7 bases and the J gene lost 0 bases, with 10 bases spanning the gap. CDR3 amino acids: CASTGRSSYEQYF. CDR3 bases: TGTGCCAGCACCGGCAGGAGCTCCTACGAGCAGTACTTC.

The V gene is TRBV11-2, the J gene TRBJ2-7; no clear D gene. Germline lookup yields CDR1 SGHAT and CDR2 FQNNGV. V lost 1 base to trimming and J lost 2 bases, with 6 bases between them. This CDR3 has 13 amino acids. The chain's CDR3 is CASSLVGPYEQYF. The CDR3 nucleotides are TGTGCCAGCAGCTTAGTAGGGCCCTACGAGCAGTACTTC.

The chain employs TRBV7-9 and TRBJ2-6, with TRBD1 matching 8 bases. V dropped 5 bases and J dropped 2; count of bases not matched to a gene: 8. Germline CDR1 and CDR2: SEHNR and FQNEAQ (reference sequence). This CDR3 contains 17 residues. CDR3 DNA: TGTGCCAGCAGCAGGGGACAGGCAACAGCTGGGGCCAACGTCCTGACTTTC. The encoded protein is CASSRGQATAGANVLTF.

About this clone itself: Other DNA sequences in this specimen translate into the identical CDR3. The chain uses TRBV19 and TRBJ2-7, with TRBD2 as a possible D gene (5 bases). Trimming removed 5 bases from V and 0 bases from J, with 8 bases in between. This CDR3 is built from 13 residues. CDR1 and CDR2 from the germline V gene are LNHDA and SQIVND (reference sequence). CDR3 loop: CASSAGISYEQYF. Written as DNA, the CDR3 is TGTGCCAGTAGTGCCGGGATCTCCTACGAGCAGTACTTC. Variable domain in full (rest from reference TRBV19 and TRBJ2-7): DGGITQSPKYLFRKEGQNVTLSCEQNLNHDAMYWYRQDPGQGLRLIYYSQIVNDFQKGDIAEGYSVSREKKESFPLTVTSAQKNPTAFYLCASSAGISYEQYFGPGTRLTVT.

The chain joins TRBV6-1 to TRBJ2-5, with D uncertain. This CDR3 contains 15 residues. V shed 2 bases and J shed 1 base, with 11 bases lying between them. The V gene's germline CDR1 is MNHNS and CDR2 SASEGT. The CDR3 DNA follows: TGTGCCAGCAGTGAAACAGAACGTTTCCAAGAGACCCAGTACTTC. Residues: CASSETERFQETQYF.

This sequence joins TRBV7-9 and TRBJ1-5; D uncertain. The germline V and J ends were trimmed by 1 base and 7 bases, with 17 bases remaining between them. This CDR3 spans 16 amino acids. Germline values: CDR1 SEHNR, CDR2 FQNEAQ (reference sequence). The CDR3 loop is CASSLGDKVLHQPQHF. In DNA, the CDR3 is TGTGCCAGCAGCTTAGGAGACAAGGTTCTTCACCAGCCCCAGCATTTT.

This clone was seen more than once but under ten times. The V gene is TRBV27, the J gene TRBJ2-7, with 7 bases identical to TRBD1. The CDR3 length is 13 residues. Germline V gene sequence: CDR1 MNHEY, CDR2 SMNVEV (reference sequence). The J segment lost 3 bases and the V segment lost 5 bases, leaving 4 bases of the junction unmatched. This chain's CDR3 is CASSPGQYYEQYF. The CDR3 DNA reads TGTGCCAGCAGTCCGGGACAGTACTACGAGCAGTACTTC.

The chain carries TRBV12-5 and TRBJ1-1; a weak D match, TRBD1 (5 bases). Germline V lookup: CDR1 LGHNT, CDR2 FRNRAP. The CDR3 has 19 residues. Trimming pared 6 bases from V and 1 base from J, leaving 27 bases between. This CDR3 reads CASGNIVQGIGRENTEAFF. The DNA of the CDR3 is TGTGCTAGTGGCAACATCGTCCAGGGAATCGGCAGGGAGAACACTGAAGCTTTCTTT.

As to this clone: Other DNA sequences of this sample code for an identical CDR3. The V and J genes are TRBV2 and TRBJ2-7; no clear D gene. Trimming cost V 3 bases and J 2 bases, with 5 bases left between them. The CDR3 is 12 residues long. Germline assignment: CDR1 SNHLY and CDR2 FYNNEI. The CDR3 sequence: CASSEQPYEQYF. The CDR3 DNA sequence: TGTGCCAGCAGTGAGCAACCCTACGAGCAGTACTTC.

This clone was counted a few times. The chain has TRBV4-2 and TRBJ1-2; D is unclear. CDR1 LGHNA and CDR2 YNFKEQ come from the germline V gene. This CDR3 has 14 amino acids. The V end was cut by 0 bases, the J end by 13 bases, with 18 bases between. The CDR3, as DNA: TGTGCCAGCAGCCAAGATAAGCGGAAGCCTTGGTTCACCTTC. Translated, it gives CASSQDKRKPWFTF.

This clone appeared many times. V usage is TRBV5-1 and J usage is TRBJ2-7; 7 bases line up with TRBD1. The trim removed 4 bases at V and 6 bases at J, leaving 10 bases unmatched. There are 14 residues in the CDR3. CDR1 and CDR2 (germline): SGHRS, YFSETQ. The CDR3 coding sequence is TGCGCCAGCAGCCCGTCTACAGGGGTCGGCGAGCAGTACTTC. Amino acids: CASSPSTGVGEQYF.

The V call is TRBV5-1, the J call TRBJ2-7; 8 bases agree with TRBD1. Germline V gene sequence: CDR1 SGHRS, CDR2 YFSETQ. V lost 4 bases and J lost 0; bases outside the gene matches: 18. The CDR3 sequence is 19 residues long. CDR3 in amino acids: CASSPDLFIRDRSSYEQYF. Written as DNA, the CDR3 is TGCGCCAGCAGCCCAGACCTTTTTATCCGGGACAGGAGCTCCTACGAGCAGTACTTC.

The chain carries TRBV5-6 and TRBJ2-7; unclear D gene. Germline CDR1 reads SGHDT; CDR2 reads YYEEEE. V gave up 5 bases and J gave up 2 bases, with 11 bases separating them. CDR3 length: 13 residues. The chain's CDR3 is CASSSGIAYEQYF. The CDR3 bases are TGTGCCAGCAGTTCTGGGATCGCCTACGAGCAGTACTTC. Full variable domain (missing parts from reference TRBV5-6 and TRBJ2-7): DAGVTQSPTHLIKTRGQQVTLRCSPKSGHDTVSWYQQALGQGPQFIFQYYEEEERQRGNFPDRFSGHQFPNYSSELNVNALLLGDSALYLCASSSGIAYEQYFGPGTRLTVT.

The chain employs TRBV27 and TRBJ2-1; 9 bases are shared with TRBD1. Germline trimming cut 4 bases from V and 9 bases from J; bases unmatched to any gene: 4. The CDR3 consists of 13 residues. CDR1 MNHEY and CDR2 SMNVEV come from the germline V gene (reference sequence). This CDR3 reads CASSWGTGFEQFF. The CDR3 DNA sequence: TGTGCCAGCAGTTGGGGGACAGGGTTTGAGCAGTTCTTC.

The CDR3 DNA reads TGTGCCAGCAGCCAAGTGTCTACGGACCCAGAAGCTTTCTTT. Residues: CASSQVSTDPEAFF. This chain uses TRBV14 with TRBJ1-1; D ambiguous. CDR3 size: 14 residues. V was shortened by 1 base and J by 8 bases, with 14 bases between the two germline ends. From germline, CDR1 is SGHDN and CDR2 FVKESK.

The rearrangement joins TRBV9 to TRBJ2-3; 7 bases match TRBD2. The CDR3 loop spans 17 amino acids. Germline V lookup: CDR1 SGDLS, CDR2 YYNGEE. V trimming: 4 bases; J trimming: 3 bases; junction bases outside the gene matches: 14. CDR3 sequence: CASSPRFGSGSTDTQYF. In nucleotides, the CDR3 is TGTGCCAGCAGCCCCCGATTCGGTAGCGGGTCGACAGATACGCAGTATTTT.

The chain joins TRBV9 to TRBJ1-2; no clear D gene. V lost 0 bases and J 0 bases, leaving 6 bases between the germline ends. This CDR3 is built from 14 residues. Germline values: CDR1 SGDLS, CDR2 YYNGEE. CDR3 in DNA: TGTGCCAGCAGCGTAGCAGGCTCTAACTATGGCTACACCTTC. Protein: CASSVAGSNYGYTF.

The V gene is TRBV11-2, the J gene TRBJ2-7, with a weak D call TRBD2 (6 bases). The germline gives CDR1 SGHAT, CDR2 FQNNGV. Trimming cost V 3 bases and J 0 bases, with 9 bases left between them. The CDR3 is 14 residues long. The CDR3: CASSFGSGSYEQYF. CDR3 nucleotide sequence: TGTGCCAGCAGCTTCGGGAGCGGCTCCTACGAGCAGTACTTC. The whole variable domain, remainder taken from reference TRBV11-2 and TRBJ2-7, is EAGVAQSPRYKIIEKRQSVAFWCNPISGHATLYWYQQILGQGPKLLIQFQNNGVVDDSQLPKDRFSAERLKGVDSTLKIQPAKLEDSAVYLCASSFGSGSYEQYFGPGTRLTVT.

This clone appeared many times. The V and J genes are TRBV7-9 and TRBJ2-7; D is ambiguous. Germline CDR1 and CDR2: SEHNR and FQNEAQ (reference sequence). The V end lost 5 bases, the J end lost 0 bases, and 11 bases lay between the germline ends. This CDR3 comprises 14 residues. CDR3 sequence (DNA): TGTGCCAGCAGCGATCCGGCTACCTCCTACGAGCAGTACTTC. Translated, it gives CASSDPATSYEQYF.

The rearrangement links TRBV10-3 to TRBJ2-7; D perhaps matches TRBD2 (5 bases). Germline loops: CDR1 ENHRY, CDR2 SYGVKD. V was pared by 2 bases and J by 4 bases, with 15 bases between. The CDR3 is 15 amino acids. The CDR3 DNA reads as TGTGCCATCAGTGAGACCTTCGACCGAGGGTACGAGCAGTACTTC. This translates into CAISETFDRGYEQYF.

The V gene is TRBV6-1, the J gene TRBJ1-2; D might be TRBD1 (6 bases). Deletions cut 2 bases from V and 4 bases from J, with 14 bases between. This CDR3 region has 15 residues. CDR1 is MNHNS, CDR2 SASEGT, per germline. The CDR3 spells CASSEFQGILYGYTF. As DNA, the CDR3 is TGTGCCAGCAGTGAATTTCAGGGGATTCTCTATGGCTACACCTTC.

The rearrangement links TRBV6-6 to TRBJ2-3; 7 bases fit TRBD2. The junction had 5 bases not matched to a gene; V was cut back by 6 bases and J by 2 bases. CDR3 size: 14 residues. Germline V gene lookup returns CDR1 MNHNY and CDR2 SVGAGI (reference sequence). The CDR3 loop is CASSVLAPTDTQYF. CDR3 nucleotides: TGTGCCAGCAGCGTACTAGCGCCCACAGATACGCAGTATTTT.

This chain joins TRBV6-5 and TRBJ2-7; D call uncertain. Per germline, CDR1 MNHEY and CDR2 SVGAGI. This CDR3 comprises 13 residues. The V end lost 2 bases, the J end lost 0 bases, and 5 bases lay between the germline ends. The CDR3 spells CASSYRHSYEQYF. Written as DNA, the CDR3 is TGTGCCAGCAGTTACCGGCACTCCTACGAGCAGTACTTC.

This clone has a single count. The rearrangement joins TRBV6-6 to TRBJ2-7; TRBD2 might be the D (5 bases). The germline gives CDR1 MNHNY, CDR2 SVGAGI (reference sequence). The CDR3 runs to 14 residues. The V and J ends lost 0 bases and 4 bases respectively, with 10 bases between them. CDR3 protein: CASSYSTEGYEQYF. CDR3 sequence (DNA): TGTGCCAGCAGTTACTCCACAGAGGGTTACGAGCAGTACTTC.

This clone was observed once. The likely explanation is a read error, given a far larger clone one base away. The sample holds other DNA sequences that translate to the same CDR3. The chain links TRBV11-2 to TRBJ2-7, with D unclear. The CDR3 length is 13 residues. Germline loops: CDR1 SGHAT, CDR2 FQNNGV. Trimming left V 0 bases short and J 2 bases short, with 5 bases between. The CDR3 here is CASSLDPTYEQYF. The CDR3 bases are TGTGCCAGCAGCTTAGACCCAACCTACGAGCAGTACTTC.

The CDR3 is CASDWSGEQYF. The CDR3 DNA follows: TGTGCCAGCGATTGGTCGGGGGAGCAGTACTTC. The chain is built from TRBV2 and TRBJ2-7, with D perhaps TRBD2 (5 bases). Germline CDR1 reads SNHLY; CDR2 reads FYNNEI. The V and J ends lost 8 bases and 7 bases respectively, with 12 bases between them. The CDR3 extends over 11 amino acids.

The chain is built from TRBV29-1 and TRBJ1-3; the D is unclear. Germline lookup yields CDR1 SQVTM and CDR2 ANQGSEA. The CDR3 loop spans 16 amino acids. Deletions cut 3 bases from V and 0 bases from J, with 15 bases between. The CDR3 DNA reads TGCAGCGTTGACCCCATGGACGCCCGCTCTGGAAACACCATATATTTT. Residues: CSVDPMDARSGNTIYF.

The chain uses TRBV28 and TRBJ1-6, with 9 positions matching TRBD1. Trimming removed 7 bases from V and 10 bases from J; junction bases left unmatched: 8. The CDR3 is made up of 14 amino acids. The germline CDR1 and CDR2 sequences are MDHEN and SYDVKM. CDR3 residues: CASTTTGGGSPLHF. As DNA, the CDR3 is TGTGCCAGCACTACCACAGGGGGCGGGTCACCCCTCCACTTT.

V is TRBV11-2 and J is TRBJ2-7; D is possibly TRBD2 (5 bases). The CDR3 has 12 amino acids. Trimming pared 5 bases from V and 6 bases from J, leaving 11 bases between. CDR1 and CDR2 from the germline V gene are SGHAT and FQNNGV. CDR3 nucleotides: TGTGCCAGCAGCCCGGGGTCCAGCGAGCAGTACTTC. Protein: CASSPGSSEQYF.